These 27 T cell receptor beta chains share one sample of origin, sequenced in a study of beta chain features in type 1 diabetes. TCRB transcripts that were expressed got sequenced, as all of the isolated RNA had been reverse transcribed. TCRdb's table, derived via immunoSEQ multiplex PCR, lists solely in-frame clones and lacks some. The table includes fewer than 250,000 clones, about 70% detected once. The sequenced material came from naive CD4+ T cells from blood. The receptors derive from a man between 25 and 39 years old in good health.

This chain uses TRBV7-2 with TRBJ1-5; 8 bases line up with TRBD1. The CDR3 runs 16 residues. Germline CDR1 is SGHTA and CDR2 is FQGNSA. J lost 1 base, V lost 5 bases, and 7 bases had no gene match. CDR3 bases: TGTGCCAGCAGCACCCGGACAGGGTTGAGCAATCAGCCCCAGCATTTT. Encoded protein: CASSTRTGLSNQPQHF.

The chain couples TRBV4-3 to TRBJ2-7; 7 bases line up with TRBD1. Germline-derived CDR1 and CDR2 are LGHNA and YSLEER. J gave up 6 bases and V 3 bases, and 8 bases lay outside the gene matches. This CDR3 comprises 14 residues. The CDR3: CASSQGTVRAEQYF. CDR3 DNA: TGCGCCAGCAGCCAGGGGACAGTGAGGGCCGAGCAGTACTTC.

This sequence joins TRBV7-2 and TRBJ2-3; 8 positions agree with TRBD2. The CDR3 totals 14 residues. With V trimmed by 6 bases and J by 4 bases, 6 bases remained unmatched. The V gene's germline CDR1 is SGHTA and CDR2 FQGNSA. CDR3 nucleotide sequence: TGTGCCAGCAGTCCCGGGGGGGCGGCAGATACGCAGTATTTT. It yields the protein CASSPGGAADTQYF.

Only one count was recorded for this clone. The V and J genes are TRBV5-1 and TRBJ2-2; 7 bases map to TRBD2. The CDR3 is 16 amino acids. Germline lookup yields CDR1 SGHRS and CDR2 YFSETQ. The V and J ends lost 1 base and 5 bases, in that order; junction bases with no gene match: 8. The chain's CDR3 is CASSLRPQGGTGELFF. CDR3 bases: TGCGCCAGCAGCTTGCGTCCCCAGGGAGGGACCGGGGAGCTGTTTTTT.

As for this clone: Other DNA sequences in the same sample also yield this CDR3. V usage is TRBV7-9 and J usage is TRBJ2-1, with TRBD2 as a possible D gene (6 bases). CDR3 size: 14 residues. The V end lost 1 base, the J end lost 4 bases, and 8 bases lay between the germline ends. Per germline, CDR1 SEHNR and CDR2 FQNEAQ (reference sequence). CDR3: CASSLDRGYNEQFF. The DNA for the CDR3 is TGTGCCAGCAGCTTAGACCGGGGGTACAATGAGCAGTTCTTC.

This clone occurred once. The chain combines TRBV20-1 with TRBJ1-1, with TRBD1 as a possible D gene (5 bases). Germline CDR1 and CDR2: DFQATT and SNEGSKA (reference sequence). The CDR3 covers 11 residues. With 6 bases removed from V and 7 bases from J, the gap between germline ends came to 12 bases. The DNA of the CDR3 is TGCAGTGCCGAATTTGACAGTGAAGCTTTCTTT. It translates to CSAEFDSEAFF.

V usage is TRBV29-1 and J usage is TRBJ1-2; tentatively, D is TRBD1 (6 bases). This CDR3 has 12 residues. The V gene's germline CDR1 is SQVTM and CDR2 ANQGSEA. V lost 7 bases, J lost 2 bases, and 11 bases lay in between. The CDR3 DNA follows: TGCAGCGGATCGGACAGCAACTATGGCTACACCTTC. This gives the protein CSGSDSNYGYTF.

The V and J genes are TRBV29-1 and TRBJ2-1; tentative D call: TRBD2 (5 bases). V was shortened by 7 bases and J by 5 bases, with 15 bases between the two germline ends. The CDR3 contains 13 residues. Looked up from germline, CDR1 is SQVTM and CDR2 is ANQGSEA. CDR3: CSAADASNNEQFF. In DNA, the CDR3 is TGCAGCGCGGCGGACGCTAGCAACAATGAGCAGTTCTTC.

The chain has TRBV11-2 and TRBJ2-4; D uncertain. CDR1 is SGHAT, CDR2 FQNNGV, per germline. The CDR3 contains 17 residues. V lost 4 bases, J lost 0 bases, and 16 bases lay in between. The CDR3 region is CASSSLAKKGAKNIQYF. DNA for the CDR3: TGTGCCAGCAGCTCCCTGGCCAAAAAGGGAGCCAAAAACATTCAGTACTTC.

The chain combines TRBV4-1 with TRBJ1-5; 7 bases fit TRBD1. The CDR3 is 16 amino acids. The germline CDR1 and CDR2 sequences are MGHRA and YSYEKL. V shed 1 base and J 2 bases; nucleotides not matched to a gene: 5. The CDR3 DNA is TGCGCCAGCAGCCAAGCCTCCAGGGGGGGCAATCAGCCCCAGCATTTT. Residues: CASSQASRGGNQPQHF.

This clone has just a few counts. The V gene is TRBV7-9, the J gene TRBJ2-1, with 13 bases that match TRBD2. J lost 1 base, V lost 5 bases, and 11 bases had no gene match. The CDR3 spans 19 residues. Germline CDR1 is SEHNR and CDR2 is FQNEAQ (reference sequence). CDR3 in DNA: TGTGCCAGCAGCCCCCGACTAGCGGGGGGCCTAAAGTCCTACAATGAGCAGTTCTTC. Encoded protein: CASSPRLAGGLKSYNEQFF.

Comments on this clone: This sample also contains other DNA sequences that code for the same CDR3. This chain uses TRBV2 with TRBJ2-7; the D is unclear. The CDR3 has 12 amino acids. Germline V gene sequence: CDR1 SNHLY, CDR2 FYNNEI. Trimming shortened V by 9 bases and J by 0 bases, and 9 bases separated the two germline ends. This CDR3 is CASRTDSYEQYF. For the CDR3, the DNA is TGTGCCAGTAGAACGGACTCCTACGAGCAGTACTTC.

This chain uses TRBV30 with TRBJ1-6; TRBD1 might be the D (6 bases). The CDR3 is made up of 13 amino acids. Trimming removed 5 bases from V and 13 bases from J, with 18 bases in between. The germline gives CDR1 GTSNPN, CDR2 SVGIG (reference sequence). CDR3 coding DNA: TGTGCCTGGGCTACAGAGGGGGTTGGCCCCCTCCACTTT. Its translation: CAWATEGVGPLHF.

V is TRBV7-9 and J is TRBJ1-1; maybe TRBD1 (6 bases). Germline CDR1 and CDR2: SEHNR and FQNEAQ (reference sequence). V gave up 5 bases and J gave up 5 bases, with 15 bases separating them. This CDR3 spans 14 amino acids. The CDR3 DNA reads as TGTGCCAGCAGCCCGGAGGACAGACGAACTGAAGCTTTCTTT. Protein: CASSPEDRRTEAFF.

The sample holds a few counts of this clone. The rearrangement uses TRBV15 and TRBJ1-2; 12 bases align to TRBD1. J gave up 4 bases and V 9 bases, and 12 bases lay outside the gene matches. Germline V gene lookup returns CDR1 LNHNV and CDR2 YYDKDF (reference sequence). The CDR3 length is 16 residues. This CDR3 is CATSPGQGAPGYGYTF. The CDR3 DNA reads TGTGCCACTTCGCCGGGACAGGGGGCGCCTGGCTATGGCTACACCTTC.

V is TRBV7-8 and J is TRBJ2-3; perhaps TRBD1 as D (6 bases). The CDR3 runs 14 residues. Germline CDR1 is SGHVS and CDR2 is FQNEAQ. V dropped 5 bases and J dropped 3 bases, with 12 bases sitting between them. CDR3 sequence (DNA): TGTGCCAGCAGCCCCCAAGGGGGTACAGATACGCAGTATTTT. This codes for CASSPQGGTDTQYF.

This chain links TRBV20-1 with TRBJ1-1, with D unclear. Between the trimmed V and J ends, which lost 6 bases and 8 bases, there was a span of 10 bases. The CDR3 extends over 10 amino acids. Germline V CDR1 and CDR2: DFQATT, SNEGSKA (reference sequence). The CDR3 region is CSAPHAEAFF. The CDR3 DNA follows: TGCAGTGCCCCCCATGCGGAAGCTTTCTTT.

This chain joins TRBV10-3 and TRBJ2-1; 10 bases agree with TRBD2. The CDR3 runs 15 residues. V shed 5 bases and J 6 bases; nucleotides not matched to a gene: 7. Germline CDR1 reads ENHRY; CDR2 reads SYGVKD. CDR3 bases: TGTGCCATCAGTAGCCCTAGCGGGGGACTCAATGAGCAGTTCTTC. This translates into CAISSPSGGLNEQFF.

The chain uses TRBV30 and TRBJ2-3; D uncertain. Trimming took 1 base from V and 6 from J, leaving 17 bases between them. The CDR3 loop spans 15 amino acids. CDR1 is GTSNPN and CDR2 is SVGIG in the germline V gene (reference sequence). CDR3 loop: CAWSAALGAADTQYF. The DNA of the CDR3 is TGTGCCTGGAGTGCGGCCCTAGGAGCAGCCGATACGCAGTATTTT.

The chain is built from TRBV10-2 and TRBJ2-1; 9 bases fit TRBD1. This CDR3 comprises 16 residues. The germline gives CDR1 WSHSY, CDR2 SAAADI. V gave up 5 bases and J gave up 9 bases; unmatched junction bases: 14. CDR3 nucleotides: TGCGCCAGCAGTCTACAGGGGGCAGGTCATCGGGTTGAGCAGTTCTTC. Protein product: CASSLQGAGHRVEQFF.

The chain joins TRBV29-1 to TRBJ2-5; D not resolved. Trimming took off 3 bases at V and 10 bases at J, with 27 bases between the two ends. The germline V gene encodes CDR1 SQVTM and CDR2 ANQGSEA. The CDR3 has 16 amino acids. The CDR3 spells CSVDVTHIGELGSQYF. Here the CDR3 DNA reads TGCAGCGTTGACGTGACACACATAGGAGAGTTAGGAAGCCAGTACTTC. Complete variable domain (other parts from reference TRBV29-1 and TRBJ2-5): SAVISQKPSRDICQRGTSLTIQCQVDSQVTMMFWYRQQPGQSLTLIATANQGSEATYESGFVIDKFPISRPNLTFSTLTVSNMSPEDSSIYLCSVDVTHIGELGSQYFGPGTRLLVL.

The genes are TRBV4-1 and TRBJ2-7; possible D gene TRBD2, 5 bases. The CDR3 runs 16 residues. Germline lookup yields CDR1 MGHRA and CDR2 YSYEKL. The V end lost 4 bases, the J end lost 0 bases, and 16 bases lay between the germline ends. CDR3 nucleotide sequence: TGCGCCAGCAGCCTCAACCCGTTGGGGAGCTCCTACGAGCAGTACTTC. Translation gives CASSLNPLGSSYEQYF.

This rearrangement joins TRBV10-3 to TRBJ2-5, with unresolved D. V gave up 0 bases and J gave up 2 bases, with 10 bases separating them. From germline, CDR1 is ENHRY and CDR2 SYGVKD. The CDR3 has 15 amino acids. CDR3 in amino acids: CAISESRQKQETQYF. The CDR3 DNA sequence: TGTGCCATCAGTGAGTCGAGGCAGAAACAAGAGACCCAGTACTTC.

This clone was seen only once. The chain joins TRBV30 to TRBJ2-3; D may be TRBD2 (5 bases). Germline CDR1 GTSNPN, CDR2 SVGIG (reference sequence). V was pared by 0 bases and J by 1 base, with 20 bases between. The CDR3 loop spans 18 amino acids. CDR3 DNA: TGTGCCTGGAGTGTAGGGCCGTGGCGAGTGCGGGGCACAGATACGCAGTATTTT. It is translated as CAWSVGPWRVRGTDTQYF.

This chain connects TRBV28 to TRBJ1-5; 8 bases are a match to TRBD1. J was trimmed by 5 bases and V by 6 bases; bases with no gene match: 3. Per the germline V gene, CDR1 is MDHEN and CDR2 is SYDVKM. The CDR3 is made up of 13 amino acids. Here the CDR3 DNA reads TGTGCCAGCAGCCCGACAGGGGATCAGCCCCAGCATTTT. As protein: CASSPTGDQPQHF.

The chain links TRBV19 to TRBJ2-1, with D uncertain. With 8 bases removed from V and 7 bases from J, the gap between germline ends came to 9 bases. Germline V gene data show CDR1 as LNHDA and CDR2 as SQIVND (reference sequence). The CDR3 loop spans 11 amino acids. CDR3 region: CASAQGNEQFF. The CDR3 DNA reads TGTGCCAGTGCCCAAGGGAATGAGCAGTTCTTC.

The rearrangement uses TRBV30 and TRBJ1-2, with a possible D match to TRBD1 (5 bases). Germline CDR1 and CDR2: GTSNPN and SVGIG (reference sequence). This CDR3 is built from 13 residues. Trimming cost V 3 bases and J 2 bases, with 10 bases left between them. The CDR3 here is CAWRAAGNYGYTF. As DNA, the CDR3 is TGTGCCTGGAGGGCGGCAGGGAACTATGGCTACACCTTC.